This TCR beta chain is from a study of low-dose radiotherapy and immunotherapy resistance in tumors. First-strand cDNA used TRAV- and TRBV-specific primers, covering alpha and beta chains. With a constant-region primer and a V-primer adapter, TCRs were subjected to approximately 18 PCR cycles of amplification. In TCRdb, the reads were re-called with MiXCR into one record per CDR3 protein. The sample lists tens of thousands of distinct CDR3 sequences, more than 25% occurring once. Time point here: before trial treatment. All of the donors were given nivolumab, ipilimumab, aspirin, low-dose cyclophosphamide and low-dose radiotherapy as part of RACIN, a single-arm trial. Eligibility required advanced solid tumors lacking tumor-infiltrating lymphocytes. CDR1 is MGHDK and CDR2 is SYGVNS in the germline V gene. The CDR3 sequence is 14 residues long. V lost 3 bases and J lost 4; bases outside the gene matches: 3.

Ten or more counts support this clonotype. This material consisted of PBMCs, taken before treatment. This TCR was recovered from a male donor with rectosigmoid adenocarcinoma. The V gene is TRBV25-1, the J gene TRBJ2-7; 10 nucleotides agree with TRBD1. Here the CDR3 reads CASSDGTGVYEQYF. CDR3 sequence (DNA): TGTGCCAGCAGTGATGGGACAGGGGTTTACGAGCAGTACTTC.